This record covers a single TCR beta chain. Antigen specificity is unknown. The sample holds other DNA sequences that translate to the same CDR3. Assay execution proceeded at the deep level. Profiling relied on immunoSEQ multiplex PCR, and the TCRdb table lists in-frame clones only, not all of them. Of some 2,000,000 clones in the sample, around 96% were seen once. Terminally differentiated effector memory CD45RA+ cells were excluded from the naive CD8 cells, which were CD45RO-negative and positively selected for CCR7. This sample stems from a study of shared clonotypes between healthy human individuals. Study context: A couple of female and three male donors aged 18 to 49 were enrolled. Study outcomes and limitations: Shared clonotypes across all four donors exceeded non-shared ones in generation probability. Collection of samples was limited to blood; tissue repertoires likely differ.

The CDR3 consists of 13 residues. Germline CDR1 MNHEY, CDR2 SMNVEV (reference sequence). V lost 1 base and J lost 1, with 4 bases in between. The chain employs TRBV27 and TRBJ2-5; D not certain. Specimen: naive CD8+ T cells sorted from blood. The receptor comes from a young man in good health. The CDR3 here is CASSLLGQETQYF. CDR3 sequence (DNA): TGTGCCAGCAGTTTATTGGGCCAAGAGACCCAGTACTTC.